These 18 T cell receptor beta chains came from one sample sequenced in a study of cytomegalovirus exposure and HLA in healthy donors (dated by TCRdb to about 2017). Library generation was performed with the immunoSEQ multiplex PCR assay. The multiplex PCR relied on a mix of 60 forward primers for TCR Vbeta segments and 13 reverse primers for TCR Jbeta segments. TCRdb limited this immuneACCESS table to in-frame rearrangements with V and J called. A share of clones is missing; checked studies link under half to unresolved V genes, and the rest is unexplained. The table for this sample lists about 200,000 clones; 70% of them were counted only once. The biggest ten clones account for about 2.5% of the sample. The sample comprised PBMCs. The source of these receptors is a man in his forties in good health and CMV-seropositive.

This clone occurred a few times. The chain uses TRBV6-1 and TRBJ1-6, with D uncertain. The V and J ends lost 0 bases and 9 bases respectively, with 9 bases between them. The CDR3 is made up of 14 amino acids. Germline CDR1 MNHNS, CDR2 SASEGT. CDR3 amino acids: CASSEAGSFSPLHF. The CDR3 nucleotides are TGTGCCAGCAGTGAAGCTGGCAGTTTTTCACCCCTCCACTTT.

The J gene is TRBJ2-3, the V gene TRBV7-2; 9 positions agree with TRBD2. The V segment lost 3 bases and the J segment 3 bases; nucleotides outside the gene matches: 10. The length of the CDR3 is 17 residues. The germline gives CDR1 SGHTA, CDR2 FQGNSA. The CDR3 region is CASSFTSGSGGTDTQYF. Written as DNA, the CDR3 is TGTGCCAGCAGCTTCACGTCGGGTAGCGGGGGAACAGATACGCAGTATTTT.

CDR3 in amino acids: CSVPPRSGGFAEQFF. The CDR3 DNA sequence: TGCAGCGTTCCTCCTCGTAGCGGGGGATTTGCTGAGCAGTTCTTC. The chain has TRBV29-1 and TRBJ2-1; 9 bases map to TRBD2. In germline, CDR1 is SQVTM, CDR2 ANQGSEA. The length of the CDR3 is 15 residues. The junction had 14 bases not matched to a gene; V was cut back by 5 bases and J by 9 bases.

V is TRBV5-1 and J is TRBJ2-5, with a weak D call TRBD2 (6 bases). V dropped 2 bases and J dropped 2 bases, with 22 bases sitting between them. Germline loops: CDR1 SGHRS, CDR2 YFSETQ. The CDR3 extends over 18 amino acids. Here the CDR3 DNA reads TGCGCCAGCAGCTTACTTAACCGGGACTTCCTATCGCAAGAGACCCAGTACTTC. Amino acids: CASSLLNRDFLSQETQYF. The entire variable domain, with the rest obtained from reference TRBV5-1 and TRBJ2-5, is as follows: KAGVTQTPRYLIKTRGQQVTLSCSPISGHRSVSWYQQTPGQGLQFLFEYFSETQRNKGNFPGRFSGRQFSNSRSEMNVSTLELGDSALYLCASSLLNRDFLSQETQYFGPGTRLLVL.

For the CDR3, the DNA is TGCGCCAGCAGCTTGGACTTCACAGATACGCAGTATTTT. It specifies CASSLDFTDTQYF. V is TRBV5-1 and J is TRBJ2-3; D gene unclear. From germline, CDR1 is SGHRS and CDR2 YFSETQ. The V and J ends lost 0 bases and 2 bases respectively, with 4 bases between them. The length of the CDR3 is 13 residues.

Written as DNA, the CDR3 is TGTGCCAGCAGCTTCCCGACAGGGGCGAACACCGGGGAGCTGTTTTTT. This gives the protein CASSFPTGANTGELFF. The chain employs TRBV7-2 and TRBJ2-2; 8 bases line up with TRBD1. CDR1 and CDR2 from the germline V gene are SGHTA and FQGNSA. CDR3 length: 16 amino acids. V shed 3 bases, J shed 0 bases, and the junction held 3 bases outside the gene matches.

The rearrangement uses TRBV5-6 and TRBJ1-1; D is perhaps TRBD1 (6 bases). V lost 6 bases to trimming and J lost 6 bases, with 21 bases between them. From germline, CDR1 is SGHDT and CDR2 YYEEEE. This CDR3 is 15 amino acids long. The CDR3, as DNA: TGTGCCAGCAATACCTGGGGGGGACAACGGGCTGAAGCTTTCTTT. This sequence encodes CASNTWGGQRAEAFF.

The genes are TRBV19 and TRBJ2-1, with 11 positions matching TRBD2. With V trimmed by 6 bases and J by 9 bases, 13 bases remained unmatched. The CDR3 spans 16 residues. The V gene's germline CDR1 is LNHDA and CDR2 SQIVND (reference sequence). The CDR3 bases are TGTGCCAGTAGGTTGGCTAGCGGGGGGTCTGGGGGTGAGCAGTTCTTC. It yields the protein CASRLASGGSGGEQFF. The whole variable domain, filled in from reference TRBV19 and TRBJ2-1, reads DGGITQSPKYLFRKEGQNVTLSCEQNLNHDAMYWYRQDPGQGLRLIYYSQIVNDFQKGDIAEGYSVSREKKESFPLTVTSAQKNPTAFYLCASRLASGGSGGEQFFGPGTRLTVL.

This clone was recorded only once. The chain is built from TRBV9 and TRBJ2-1; TRBD1 might be the D (6 bases). This CDR3 spans 16 amino acids. The ends were cut back, 6 bases at V and 3 bases at J, with 19 bases in the middle. Germline CDR1 reads SGDLS; CDR2 reads YYNGEE. CDR3 sequence: CASTGGVGALYNEQFF. Here the CDR3 DNA reads TGTGCCAGCACCGGTGGGGTGGGGGCTCTCTACAATGAGCAGTTCTTC.

The chain employs TRBV25-1 and TRBJ2-3; D not certain. Germline CDR1 MGHDK, CDR2 SYGVNS. This CDR3 has 14 amino acids. Trimming took off 1 base at V and 0 bases at J, with 5 bases between the two ends. The CDR3 here is CASSEFRSTDTQYF. DNA of the CDR3: TGTGCCAGCAGTGAATTCAGAAGCACAGATACGCAGTATTTT.

J is TRBJ2-1 and V is TRBV4-1; 10 bases fit TRBD1. Germline lookup yields CDR1 MGHRA and CDR2 YSYEKL. V lost 2 bases, J lost 7 bases, and 5 bases stayed unmatched. CDR3 length: 15 amino acids. The CDR3 DNA sequence: TGCGCCAGCAGCCAACCGGGACAGGGGACGAATGAGCAGTTCTTC. It codes for CASSQPGQGTNEQFF.

The V and J genes are TRBV7-3 and TRBJ2-3; the D is unclear. Germline assignment: CDR1 SGHTA and CDR2 FQGTGA. The ends were cut back, 4 bases at V and 0 bases at J, with 17 bases in the middle. The CDR3 is 17 amino acids. CDR3 coding DNA: TGTGCCAGCAGCTCAGGTGTACAATTTACTAGCACAGATACGCAGTATTTT. Protein product: CASSSGVQFTSTDTQYF.

CDR3 nucleotide sequence: TGTGCCAGCAGCGGCAGGAAGGATCAGCCCCAGCATTTT. This encodes CASSGRKDQPQHF. The V call is TRBV2, the J call TRBJ1-5, with D unresolved. Trimming pared 6 bases from V and 5 bases from J, leaving 11 bases between. Germline values: CDR1 SNHLY, CDR2 FYNNEI. The CDR3 consists of 13 residues.

The rearrangement joins TRBV7-2 to TRBJ1-5; D is unclear. Germline V gene data show CDR1 as SGHTA and CDR2 as FQGNSA. The CDR3 totals 14 residues. Trimming removed 1 base at V and 7 bases at J, with 11 bases between. The CDR3 DNA sequence: TGTGCCAGCAGCTTAGAGCCCACGGGGCAGCCCCAGCATTTT. This codes for CASSLEPTGQPQHF.

This clone was seen only a few times. This chain uses TRBV7-9 with TRBJ2-3, with TRBD2 as a possible D gene (7 bases). Trimming cost V 1 base and J 6 bases, with 20 bases left between them. CDR3 length equals 17 residues. Germline-derived CDR1 and CDR2 are SEHNR and FQNEAQ (reference sequence). CDR3: CASSLEKSGRGRDTQYF. DNA of the CDR3: TGTGCCAGCAGCTTAGAGAAGTCGGGGCGGGGGCGGGATACGCAGTATTTT.

V and J are TRBV11-2 and TRBJ1-3; D may be TRBD1 (6 bases). Trimming stripped 5 bases from V and 5 bases from J, with 10 bases between. CDR3 length: 13 amino acids. Germline loops: CDR1 SGHAT, CDR2 FQNNGV. CDR3 bases: TGTGCCAGCAGCGTACAGGGCCGAAACACCATATATTTT. Protein product: CASSVQGRNTIYF.

In regard to this clone: The same CDR3 also results from other DNA sequences found in this sample. The V call is TRBV6-5, the J call TRBJ1-5, with D possibly matching TRBD1 (5 bases). Germline-derived CDR1 and CDR2 are MNHEY and SVGAGI. This CDR3 spans 13 amino acids. V was shortened by 5 bases and J by 3 bases, with 8 bases between the two germline ends. CDR3 sequence: CASSEQVNQPQHF. The CDR3, as DNA: TGTGCCAGCAGTGAACAGGTCAATCAGCCCCAGCATTTT.

V gene TRBV7-8 combines with J gene TRBJ2-7; D might be TRBD2 (6 bases). The germline gives CDR1 SGHVS, CDR2 FQNEAQ. The V and J ends lost 1 base and 3 bases respectively, with 13 bases between them. This CDR3 is 15 amino acids long. This chain's CDR3 is CASSLGGLEGYEQYF. CDR3 nucleotide sequence: TGTGCCAGCAGCTTAGGGGGACTCGAGGGCTACGAGCAGTACTTC. The full variable domain, its missing parts supplied by reference TRBV7-8 and TRBJ2-7, is GAGVSQSPRYKVAKRGQDVALRCDPISGHVSLFWYQQALGQGPEFLTYFQNEAQLDKSGLPSDRFFAERPEGSVSTLKIQRTQQEDSAVYLCASSLGGLEGYEQYFGPGTRLTVT.